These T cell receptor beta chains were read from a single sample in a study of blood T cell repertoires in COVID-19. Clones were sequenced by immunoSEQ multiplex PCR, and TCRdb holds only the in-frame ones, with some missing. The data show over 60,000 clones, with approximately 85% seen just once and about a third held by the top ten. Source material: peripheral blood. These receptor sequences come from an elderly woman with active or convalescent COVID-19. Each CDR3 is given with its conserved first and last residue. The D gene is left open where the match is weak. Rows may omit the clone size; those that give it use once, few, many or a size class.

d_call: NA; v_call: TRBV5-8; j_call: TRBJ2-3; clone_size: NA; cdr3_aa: CASSLVGGGGADTQYF; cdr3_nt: TGTGCCAGCAGCTTGGTGGGGGGTGGCGGTGCAGATACGCAGTATTTT
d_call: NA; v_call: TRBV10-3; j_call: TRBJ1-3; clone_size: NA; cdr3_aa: CAISNVDSSGNTIYF; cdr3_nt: TGTGCCATCAGTAACGTAGACAGCTCTGGAAACACCATATATTTT
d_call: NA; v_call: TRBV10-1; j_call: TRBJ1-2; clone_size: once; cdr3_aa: CAGGVWGYTF; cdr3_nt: TGCGCTGGGGGGGTTTGGGGCTACACCTTC
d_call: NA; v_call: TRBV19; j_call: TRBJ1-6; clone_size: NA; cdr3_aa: CASSITGPQNSGSPLHF; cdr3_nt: TGTGCCAGTAGTATTACAGGGCCACAAAATTCAGGGTCACCCCTCCACTTT
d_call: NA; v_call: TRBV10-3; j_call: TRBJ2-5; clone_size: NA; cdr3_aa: CAISERGGQETQYF; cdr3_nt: TGTGCCATCAGTGAACGGGGTGGGCAAGAGACCCAGTACTTC
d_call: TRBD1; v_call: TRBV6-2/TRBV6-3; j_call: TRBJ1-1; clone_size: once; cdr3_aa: CASSYSMFRGQEINTEAFF; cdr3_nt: TGTGCCAGCAGTTACTCGATGTTCCGAGGACAGGAGATTAACACTGAAGCTTTCTTT
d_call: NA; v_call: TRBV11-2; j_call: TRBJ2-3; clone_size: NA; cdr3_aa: CASSSVTQYF; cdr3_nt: TGTGCCAGCAGCTCAGTTACGCAGTATTTT
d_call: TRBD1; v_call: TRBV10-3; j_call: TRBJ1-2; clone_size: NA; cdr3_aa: CAISPGQDYHGYTF; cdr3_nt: TGTGCCATCTCCCCGGGACAGGATTATCATGGCTACACCTTC
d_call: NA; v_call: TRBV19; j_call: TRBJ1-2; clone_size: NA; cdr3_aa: CASSLKGYGYTF; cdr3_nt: TGTGCCAGTAGTCTCAAGGGGTATGGCTACACCTTC
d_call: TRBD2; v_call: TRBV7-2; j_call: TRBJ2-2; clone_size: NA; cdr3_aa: CASSFLAGATGELFF; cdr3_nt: TGTGCCAGCAGCTTCTTAGCGGGGGCCACCGGGGAGCTGTTTTTT
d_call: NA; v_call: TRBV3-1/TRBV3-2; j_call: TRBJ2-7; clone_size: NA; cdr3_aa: CASTVRGRSYEQYF; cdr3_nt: TGTGCCAGCACCGTGAGAGGTCGCTCCTACGAGCAGTACTTC
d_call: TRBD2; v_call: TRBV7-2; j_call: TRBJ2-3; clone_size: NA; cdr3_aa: CASSRVAGAYTDTQYF; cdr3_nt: TGTGCCAGCAGTCGAGTAGCGGGGGCCTACACAGATACGCAGTATTTT
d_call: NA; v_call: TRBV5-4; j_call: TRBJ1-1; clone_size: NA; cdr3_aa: CASSFSVILQGEAFF; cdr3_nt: TGTGCCAGCAGCTTTTCCGTAATACTACAGGGTGAGGCTTTCTTT
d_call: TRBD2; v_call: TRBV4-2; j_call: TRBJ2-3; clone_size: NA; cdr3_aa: CASSQLTGDYRTDTQYF; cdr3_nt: TGTGCCAGCAGCCAACTGACTGGGGACTATCGCACAGATACGCAGTATTTT
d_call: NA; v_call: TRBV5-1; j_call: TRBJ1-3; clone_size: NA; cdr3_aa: CASSLSIGAGNTIYF; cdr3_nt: TGCGCCAGCAGCTTGTCCATAGGGGCTGGAAACACCATATATTTT
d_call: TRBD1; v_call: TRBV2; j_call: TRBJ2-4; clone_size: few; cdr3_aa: CATYRGNIQYF; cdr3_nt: TGTGCCACATACAGGGGAAACATTCAGTACTTC
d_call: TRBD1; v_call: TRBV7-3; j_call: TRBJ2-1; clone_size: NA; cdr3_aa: CASSRWDRGLMNEQFF; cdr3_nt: TGTGCCAGCAGTCGCTGGGACAGGGGGTTAATGAATGAGCAGTTCTTC
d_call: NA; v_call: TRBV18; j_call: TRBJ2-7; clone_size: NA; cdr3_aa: CASSPGVASTGAEQYF; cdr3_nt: TGTGCCAGCTCACCAGGGGTTGCGTCGACAGGTGCCGAGCAGTACTTC
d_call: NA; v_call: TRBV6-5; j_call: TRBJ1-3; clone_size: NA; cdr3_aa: CASTRGGGFGNTIYF; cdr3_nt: TGTGCCAGCACCCGCGGGGGTGGGTTTGGAAACACCATATATTTT
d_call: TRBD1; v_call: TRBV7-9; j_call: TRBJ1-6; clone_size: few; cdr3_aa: CASSLETGAAYNSPLHF; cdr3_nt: TGTGCCAGCAGCTTAGAGACAGGGGCTGCCTATAATTCACCCCTCCACTTT
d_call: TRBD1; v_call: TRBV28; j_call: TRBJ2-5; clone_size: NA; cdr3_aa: CASSVQGAGETQYF; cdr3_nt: TGTGCCAGCAGTGTACAGGGGGCGGGGGAGACCCAGTACTTC
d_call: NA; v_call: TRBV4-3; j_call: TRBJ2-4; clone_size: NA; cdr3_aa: CASSHAGWGENIQYF; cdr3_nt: TGCGCCAGCAGCCACGCAGGTTGGGGAGAAAACATTCAGTACTTC
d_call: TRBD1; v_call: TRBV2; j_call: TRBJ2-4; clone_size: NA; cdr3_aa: CASSNQGENIQYF; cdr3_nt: TGTGCCAGCAGTAACCAGGGGGAAAACATTCAGTACTTC
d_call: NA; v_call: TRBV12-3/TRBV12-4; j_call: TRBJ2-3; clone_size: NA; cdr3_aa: CASSTDFTDTQYF; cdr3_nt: TGTGCCAGCAGTACGGACTTCACAGATACGCAGTATTTT
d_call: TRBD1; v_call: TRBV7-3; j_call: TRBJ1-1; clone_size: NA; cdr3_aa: CASRFTGTVDTEAFF; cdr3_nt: TGTGCCAGCAGATTTACCGGGACAGTGGACACTGAAGCTTTCTTT
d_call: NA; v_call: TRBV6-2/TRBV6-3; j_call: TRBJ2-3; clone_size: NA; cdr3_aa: CASSYIGVETDTQYF; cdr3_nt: TGTGCCAGCAGTTACATAGGGGTGGAGACAGATACGCAGTATTTT
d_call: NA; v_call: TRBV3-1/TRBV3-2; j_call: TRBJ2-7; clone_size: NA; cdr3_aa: CASSQDGLAEQYF; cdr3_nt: TGTGCCAGCAGCCAAGACGGTCTTGCCGAGCAGTACTTC
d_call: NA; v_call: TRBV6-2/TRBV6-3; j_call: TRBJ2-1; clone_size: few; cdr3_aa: CASSSEVHNEQFF; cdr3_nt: TGTGCCAGCAGCTCCGAGGTACACAATGAGCAGTTCTTC
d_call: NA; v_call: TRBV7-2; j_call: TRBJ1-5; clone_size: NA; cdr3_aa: CASSLTDNQPQHF; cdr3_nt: TGTGCCAGCAGCTTGACAGACAATCAGCCCCAGCATTTT
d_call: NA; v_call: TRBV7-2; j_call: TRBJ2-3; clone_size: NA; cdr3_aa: CASSLDSPKNTQYF; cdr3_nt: TGTGCCAGCAGCTTAGATTCCCCCAAAAATACGCAGTATTTT
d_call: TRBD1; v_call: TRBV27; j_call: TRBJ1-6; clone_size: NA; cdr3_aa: CASGLQGAQSTNSPLHF; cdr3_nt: TGTGCCAGCGGGTTACAGGGGGCCCAAAGTACGAATTCACCCCTCCACTTT
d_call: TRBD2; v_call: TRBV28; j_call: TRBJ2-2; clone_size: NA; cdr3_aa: CASSLPGLADGELFF; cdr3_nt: TGTGCCAGCAGTCTCCCGGGACTAGCAGACGGGGAGCTGTTTTTT
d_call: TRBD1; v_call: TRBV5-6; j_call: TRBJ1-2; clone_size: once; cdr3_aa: CASSFLGQGDYGYTF; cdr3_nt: TGTGCCAGCAGCTTTTTGGGACAGGGAGACTATGGCTACACCTTC
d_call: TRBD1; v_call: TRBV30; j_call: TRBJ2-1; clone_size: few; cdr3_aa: CAWRSREVGTGSIDEQFF; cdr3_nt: TGTGCCTGGAGGAGTAGGGAGGTCGGGACAGGGAGTATCGATGAGCAGTTCTTC
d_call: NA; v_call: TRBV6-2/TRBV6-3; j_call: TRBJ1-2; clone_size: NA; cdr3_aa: CASSYGGHPDGYTF; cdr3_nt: TGTGCCAGCAGTTACGGGGGACACCCGGATGGCTACACCTTC
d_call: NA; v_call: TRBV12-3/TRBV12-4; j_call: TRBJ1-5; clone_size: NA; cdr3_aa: CASSWTEYQPQHF; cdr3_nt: TGTGCCAGCAGTTGGACTGAATATCAGCCCCAGCATTTT
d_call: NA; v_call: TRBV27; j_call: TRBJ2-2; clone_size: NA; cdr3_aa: CASSIRDTNTGELFF; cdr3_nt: TGTGCCAGCAGTATCCGGGATACGAACACCGGGGAGCTGTTTTTT
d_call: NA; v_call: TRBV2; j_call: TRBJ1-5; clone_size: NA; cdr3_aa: CASTPGRGNQPQHF; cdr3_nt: TGTGCCAGCACCCCCGGGAGGGGAAATCAGCCCCAGCATTTT
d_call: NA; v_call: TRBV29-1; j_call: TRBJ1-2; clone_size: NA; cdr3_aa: CSAVAVRDGYTF; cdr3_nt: TGCAGCGCCGTAGCGGTACGGGATGGCTACACCTTC
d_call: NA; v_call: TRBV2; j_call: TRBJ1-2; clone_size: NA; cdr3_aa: CASSVGLSGYTF; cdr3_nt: TGTGCCAGCAGTGTGGGGCTTTCTGGCTACACCTTC
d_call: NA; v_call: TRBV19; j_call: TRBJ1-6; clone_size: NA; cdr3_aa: CASSAGGGSYNSPLHF; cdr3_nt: TGTGCCAGTAGTGCCGGGGGTGGCTCCTATAATTCACCCCTCCACTTT
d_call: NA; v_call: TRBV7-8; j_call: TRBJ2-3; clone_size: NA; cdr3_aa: CASSFLGRGGTDTQYF; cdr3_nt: TGTGCCAGCAGCTTCCTAGGGCGGGGTGGCACAGATACGCAGTATTTT
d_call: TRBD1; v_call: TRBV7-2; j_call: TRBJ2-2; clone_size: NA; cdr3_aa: CASRQGIYTGELFF; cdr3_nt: TGTGCCAGCAGACAGGGGATTTACACCGGGGAGCTGTTTTTT
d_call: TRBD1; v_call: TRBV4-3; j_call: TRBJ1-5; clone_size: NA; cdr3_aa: CASSQGTGSQPQHF; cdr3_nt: TGCGCCAGCAGCCAAGGGACAGGGAGTCAGCCCCAGCATTTT
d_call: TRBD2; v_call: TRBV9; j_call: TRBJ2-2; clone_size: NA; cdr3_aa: CASSPGTSIPGELFF; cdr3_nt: TGTGCCAGCAGCCCCGGGACTAGCATTCCCGGGGAGCTGTTTTTT
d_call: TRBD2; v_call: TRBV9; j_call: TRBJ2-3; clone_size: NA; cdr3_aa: CASSLSSGGHTDTQYF; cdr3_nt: TGTGCCAGCAGCCTCTCGAGCGGGGGGCACACAGATACGCAGTATTTT
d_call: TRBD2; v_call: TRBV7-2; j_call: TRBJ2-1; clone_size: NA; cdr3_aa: CASSSQLAGIYNEQFF; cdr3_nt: TGTGCCAGCAGCTCTCAACTAGCGGGAATTTACAATGAGCAGTTCTTC
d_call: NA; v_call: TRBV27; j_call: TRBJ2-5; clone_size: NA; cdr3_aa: CASSLGTLQETQYF; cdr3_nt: TGTGCCAGCAGTTTAGGGACACTTCAAGAGACCCAGTACTTC
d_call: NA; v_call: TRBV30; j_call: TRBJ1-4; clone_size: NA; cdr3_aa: CAFTGLEKLFF; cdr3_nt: TGTGCCTTTACAGGTCTGGAAAAACTGTTTTTT
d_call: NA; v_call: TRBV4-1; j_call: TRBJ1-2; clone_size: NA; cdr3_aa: CASSPRGWGYGYTF; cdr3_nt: TGCGCCAGCAGCCCCAGGGGCTGGGGCTATGGCTACACCTTC
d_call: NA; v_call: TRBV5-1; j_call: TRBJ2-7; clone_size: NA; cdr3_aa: CASSLGDGTYEQYF; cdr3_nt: TGCGCCAGCAGCTTGGGAGACGGGACCTACGAGCAGTACTTC
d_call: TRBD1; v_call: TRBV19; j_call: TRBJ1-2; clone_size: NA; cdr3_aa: CATLPVITGTEYYGYTF; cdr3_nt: TGTGCCACTCTGCCAGTAATTACCGGGACAGAATACTATGGCTACACCTTC
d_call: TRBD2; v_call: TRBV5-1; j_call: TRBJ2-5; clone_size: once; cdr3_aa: CASSPRRGGAYQETQYF; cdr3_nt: TGCGCCAGCAGCCCAAGGCGCGGGGGAGCGTACCAAGAGACCCAGTACTTC